Listed here are 14 T cell receptor beta chains from one sample, sequenced in a study of patients and donors after allogeneic stem cell transplantation. TCRdb processed the RT-PCR reads anew with MiXCR; each CDR3 protein has one entry. Of 920,000 or so distinct CDR3 sequences in the sample, roughly 17% were seen once. The sequenced sample was blood, either unsorted or a sorted T cell fraction (not recorded which). These receptors came from a human donor who was either an allogeneic HSCT recipient or a stem cell or donor lymphocyte infusion donor (not recorded which). It is not recorded whose cells these are; they may come from a transplant donor.

For the CDR3, the DNA is TGCAGTGCTATTCGGGACAGCGCCTACGAGCAGTACTTC. It yields the protein CSAIRDSAYEQYF. The chain uses TRBV20-1 and TRBJ2-7, with TRBD1 matching 7 bases. Looked up from germline, CDR1 is DFQATT and CDR2 is SNEGSKA (reference sequence). The V and J ends lost 4 bases and 2 bases, in that order; junction bases with no gene match: 5. This CDR3 has 13 amino acids.

The CDR3 nucleotides are TGTGCCAGCAGTGATCGACCGGTTGGGACGAAAGGATCACCCCTCCACTTT. Translating gives CASSDRPVGTKGSPLHF. The V gene is TRBV25-1, the J gene TRBJ1-6; weak D call: TRBD1 (5 bases). Germline loops: CDR1 MGHDK, CDR2 SYGVNS. CDR3 length: 17 residues. Trimming took off 3 bases at V and 10 bases at J, with 22 bases between the two ends.

The CDR3 DNA reads TGTGCCAGCAGCCAAGAAGGGTACTGGGCAGCCTTCAACCAAGAGACCCAGTACTTC. Protein: CASSQEGYWAAFNQETQYF. The V gene is TRBV14, the J gene TRBJ2-5; D not resolved. Germline lookup yields CDR1 SGHDN and CDR2 FVKESK. The ends were cut back, 0 bases at V and 0 bases at J, with 20 bases in the middle. CDR3 length equals 19 residues.

The table lists this clonotype with a few counts. The chain has TRBV5-6 and TRBJ2-2; perhaps TRBD2 as D (5 bases). V was clipped by 2 bases and J by 2 bases, with 13 bases between them. The CDR3 is 16 amino acids. Per germline, CDR1 SGHDT and CDR2 YYEEEE. The CDR3 region is CASSFFLAGNTGELFF. CDR3 nucleotides: TGTGCCAGCAGCTTTTTCCTAGCAGGAAACACCGGGGAGCTGTTTTTT.

This clonotype was detected a few times. This chain connects TRBV7-2 to TRBJ2-5; 7 bases map to TRBD2. Germline CDR1 and CDR2: SGHTA and FQGNSA. Germline trimming cut 5 bases from V and 1 base from J; bases unmatched to any gene: 1. The CDR3 contains 13 residues. CDR3 sequence (DNA): TGTGCCAGCAGCGGCGGGGGCCAAGAGACCCAGTACTTC. Protein: CASSGGGQETQYF.

There are a few counts of this clonotype. The chain combines TRBV12-3 or TRBV12-4 with TRBJ2-1, with 9 bases lining up with TRBD2. V trimming: 6 bases; J trimming: 8 bases; junction bases outside the gene matches: 8. The CDR3 spans 14 residues. CDR3 nucleotides: TGTGCCAGCAGGATTGCGGGGGGGAACGATGAGCAGTTCTTC. This gives the protein CASRIAGGNDEQFF.

This chain joins TRBV20-1 and TRBJ1-6; unclear D gene. The CDR3 has 19 amino acids. V lost 1 base and J 5 bases, leaving 24 bases between the germline ends. CDR1 is DFQATT, CDR2 SNEGSKA, per germline (reference sequence). DNA of the CDR3: TGCAGTGCTAGAGCGGAGGACGGCCCAAATTTCAAAAATAATTCACCCCTCCACTTT. It yields the protein CSARAEDGPNFKNNSPLHF.

The chain has TRBV20-1 and TRBJ2-1; perhaps TRBD2 as D (5 bases). The CDR3 spans 13 residues. Germline V gene lookup returns CDR1 DFQATT and CDR2 SNEGSKA (reference sequence). V lost 2 bases to trimming and J lost 9 bases, with 14 bases between them. The CDR3 region has the DNA TGCAGTGCTAGACGGAGGCCGCGCGCTGAGCAGTTCTTC. Protein sequence: CSARRRPRAEQFF.

This clonotype was observed a few times. This rearrangement joins TRBV21-1 to TRBJ1-2; the table gives TRBD1 as D, unverified against the DNA. TRBV21-1 is a pseudogene segment. The CDR3 spans 16 residues. The CDR3 loop reads CASSKGGDRGYGGYTF. The CDR3 nucleotides are TGTGCCAGCAGCAAAGGGGGGGACAGGGGGTATGGAGGCTACACCTTC.

This clonotype appeared a few times. The J gene is TRBJ2-3, the V gene TRBV4-2, with D unresolved. With 4 bases removed from V and 4 bases from J, the gap between germline ends came to 12 bases. Germline V gene sequence: CDR1 LGHNA, CDR2 YNFKEQ. The CDR3 spans 14 residues. CDR3 protein: CASSLSPGSDTQYF. The CDR3 DNA sequence: TGTGCCAGCAGCCTTTCGCCTGGGTCAGATACGCAGTATTTT.

V gene TRBV2 combines with J gene TRBJ1-3, with D unresolved. Trimming shortened V by 7 bases and J by 2 bases, and 6 bases separated the two germline ends. The CDR3 length is 12 residues. The germline gives CDR1 SNHLY, CDR2 FYNNEI. Here the CDR3 reads CASTPAGNTIYF. The CDR3, as DNA: TGTGCCAGCACGCCTGCTGGAAACACCATATATTTT.

This clonotype was found a few times. The chain couples TRBV5-6 to TRBJ2-7; TRBD1 matches at 7 bases. The CDR3 consists of 16 residues. In germline, CDR1 is SGHDT, CDR2 YYEEEE. V was pared by 5 bases and J by 0 bases, with 11 bases of the junction left unmatched. CDR3: CASRKTDRAISYEQYF. The CDR3 nucleotides read TGTGCCAGCAGGAAAACAGACAGGGCAATCTCCTACGAGCAGTACTTC.

This clonotype was counted many times. The chain joins TRBV12-3 or TRBV12-4 to TRBJ1-1; 7 bases map to TRBD1. The CDR3 totals 15 residues. The J segment lost 7 bases and the V segment lost 4 bases, leaving 12 bases of the junction unmatched. The CDR3 protein is CASSSRQGRTDEAFF. The CDR3 nucleotides are TGTGCCAGCAGTTCCAGACAGGGACGAACTGATGAAGCTTTCTTT.

There are a few counts of this clonotype. V is TRBV20-1 and J is TRBJ1-1; the match to TRBD1 covers 8 bases. Germline CDR1 is DFQATT and CDR2 is SNEGSKA (reference sequence). V was clipped by 5 bases and J by 3 bases; unmatched bases: 5. This CDR3 is 13 amino acids long. CDR3 DNA: TGCAGTGCTCCCCGACAGGGGTACACTGAAGCTTTCTTT. Translating it yields CSAPRQGYTEAFF.